These 5 T cell receptor beta chains share one sample of origin, sequenced in a study of cytomegalovirus exposure and HLA in healthy donors. PCR involved 60 Vbeta and 13 Jbeta primers. Assay: immunoSEQ multiplex PCR; the TCRdb copy retains only in-frame clones and omits some. The sample lists approximately 140,000 clones, around three quarters seen once, with over 2.5% in the top ten. Source material: PBMCs. All receptors come from a man aged 35 to 55 in good health and CMV-seropositive.

The chain uses TRBV5-4 and TRBJ1-2; unclear D gene. V was clipped by 4 bases and J by 7 bases, with 14 bases between them. CDR3 length equals 13 residues. Per the germline V gene, CDR1 is SGHNT and CDR2 is YYREEE (reference sequence). The CDR3 sequence: CASSPEIICGYTF. In DNA form, the CDR3 reads TGTGCCAGCAGCCCTGAGATTATCTGTGGCTACACCTTC.

This chain joins TRBV11-3 and TRBJ2-1; possible D gene TRBD2, 6 bases. From germline, CDR1 is SGHNT and CDR2 YENEEA. V shed 3 bases and J shed 4 bases, with 7 bases lying between them. CDR3 length: 13 residues. CDR3 protein: CASSLGRYNEQFF. CDR3 in DNA: TGTGCCAGCAGCTTGGGGAGGTACAATGAGCAGTTCTTC.

This chain connects TRBV6-5 to TRBJ1-1; 7 nucleotides line up with TRBD1. In germline, CDR1 is MNHEY, CDR2 SVGAGI. This CDR3 contains 15 residues. V lost 0 bases, J lost 3 bases, and 4 bases stayed unmatched. CDR3 protein: CASSYSWTGDTEAFF. Written as DNA, the CDR3 is TGTGCCAGCAGTTACTCTTGGACAGGCGACACTGAAGCTTTCTTT.

This sequence joins TRBV5-4 and TRBJ2-5; 13 bases match TRBD2. Germline V gives CDR1 SGHNT, CDR2 YYREEE (reference sequence). The CDR3 sequence is 17 residues long. Unmatched junction bases numbered 6, after V lost 2 bases and J lost 2 bases. The CDR3 sequence is CASSFSRLAGGQETQYF. The CDR3, as DNA: TGTGCCAGCAGCTTTTCTCGACTAGCGGGAGGACAAGAGACCCAGTACTTC. The whole variable domain, filled in from reference TRBV5-4 and TRBJ2-5, reads ETGVTQSPTHLIKTRGQQVTLRCSSQSGHNTVSWYQQALGQGPQFIFQYYREEENGRGNFPPRFSGLQFPNYSSELNVNALELDDSALYLCASSFSRLAGGQETQYFGPGTRLLVL.

This chain links TRBV7-9 with TRBJ1-5; D not resolved. The CDR3 length is 12 residues. Trimming shortened V by 6 bases and J by 3 bases, and 6 bases separated the two germline ends. Germline V lookup: CDR1 SEHNR, CDR2 FQNEAQ (reference sequence). The CDR3 here is CASSLPNQPQHF. CDR3 DNA sequence: TGTGCCAGCAGTCTCCCCAATCAGCCCCAGCATTTT.